This is a list of T cell receptor beta chains from one sample in a study of response to subunit inactivated influenza vaccine. From the RT-PCR reads, TCRdb called clonotypes with MiXCR, one entry per CDR3 protein. The repertoire includes roughly 290,000 distinct CDR3 sequences, 20% to 25% of them detected once, and roughly 10% sits in the top ten. This specimen consisted of PBMCs from blood, obtained around 22 months after vaccination. The receptors were gathered from a man aged 50-75 years who received an inactivated influenza vaccine. The CDR3 runs from the conserved cysteine through the conserved F or W. The D gene is left open where the match is weak. Clone size is stated in some rows and not others, as once, few, many or a class when expanded.

TRBD1,-,TRBV5-1,TRBJ2-5,TGCGCCAGCAGCCCGAATGGGGCCCGCCAGGGGGCCCAGTACTTC,CASSPNGARQGAQYF
-,few,TRBV6-5,TRBJ2-7,TGTGCCAGCAGTTACTCCTCAGGGGACTCCTACGAGCAGTACTTC,CASSYSSGDSYEQYF
-,-,TRBV20-1,TRBJ2-5,TGCAGTGCTCTTCGGGGGCTCCAAGAGACCCAGTACTTC,CSALRGLQETQYF
-,-,TRBV10-2,TRBJ1-5,TGCGCCAGCAGCCCGAGTAACAGGGTCAATCAGCCCCAGCATTTT,CASSPSNRVNQPQHF
-,many,TRBV12-3/TRBV12-4,TRBJ1-1,-,CASSFLAGASNTEAFF
-,few,TRBV6-2/TRBV6-3,TRBJ1-5,TGTGCCAGCAGCGACCCAGGGTCTCAGCCCCAGCATTTT,CASSDPGSQPQHF
TRBD1,-,TRBV29-1,TRBJ1-1,TGCAGCGTTGATAACGGACAGGGGATGAACACTGAAGCTTTCTTT,CSVDNGQGMNTEAFF
-,-,TRBV7-6,TRBJ2-7,TGTGCCAGCAGCCGCAATGCGGGACTCGAGCAGTACTTC,CASSRNAGLEQYF
TRBD2,few,TRBV20-1,TRBJ2-5,TGCAGTGCTAGGAGACTAGCGGGGTCTAAACAAGAGACCCAGTACTTC,CSARRLAGSKQETQYF
-,-,TRBV12-3/TRBV12-4,TRBJ2-4,TGTGCCAGCAGTCAAAGTCCAGGTCAAAAGTACTTC,CASSQSPGQKYF
-,few,TRBV29-1,TRBJ1-1,TGTGGAGGGGGGGCCTCGAACACTGAAGCTTTCTTT,CGGGASNTEAFF
-,few,TRBV6-1,TRBJ1-1,TGTGCCAGCCACCGGTTTTTGAACACTGAAGCTTTCTTT,CASHRFLNTEAFF
TRBD1,-,TRBV7-9,TRBJ1-6,TGTGCCAGCAGCTTAAGACAGGGGTCCGAATCACCCCTCCACTTT,CASSLRQGSESPLHF
TRBD1,-,TRBV12-3/TRBV12-4,TRBJ1-2,TGTGCCAGCAGTTTAGCGACAGGGCATGGCTACACCTTC,CASSLATGHGYTF
-,few,TRBV6-2/TRBV6-3,TRBJ1-2,TGTGCCAGCAGTAAGATTCTCGGCGACCACTATGGCTACACCTTC,CASSKILGDHYGYTF
TRBD1,many,TRBV7-2,TRBJ2-6,TGTGCCAGCAGCAACAGGGGTGCTGGGGCCAACGTCCTGACTTTC,CASSNRGAGANVLTF
TRBD2,-,TRBV20-1,TRBJ2-1,TGCAGTGCTAGACAGCGGACTAGCGGCTACTACAATGAGCAGTTCTTC,CSARQRTSGYYNEQFF
-,-,TRBV2,TRBJ2-5,TGTGCCAGCAGTGGAACGAGGTCCTTCCAAGAGACCCAGTACTTC,CASSGTRSFQETQYF
-,few,TRBV9,TRBJ1-4,TGTGCCAGCAGCGTAGGAGCTTCCGATTCAGGGGAAAAACTGTTTTTT,CASSVGASDSGEKLFF
-,-,TRBV20-1,TRBJ1-2,TGCAGTGCTAGCGCGCCGACTAACTATGGCTACACCTTC,CSASAPTNYGYTF
-,once,TRBV20-1,TRBJ2-1,TGCAGTGCTAAGTCAGGGACCGAGCAGTTCTTC,CSAKSGTEQFF
TRBD1,few,TRBV7-9,TRBJ2-3,TGTGCCAGCAGCTTGGGACAGAGTGGTGATACGCAGTATTTT,CASSLGQSGDTQYF
TRBD1,-,TRBV5-1,TRBJ1-5,TGCGCCAGCAGCTTGGGGGGCGACAGGGGCAATCAGCCCCAGCATTTT,CASSLGGDRGNQPQHF
-,-,TRBV29-1,TRBJ2-5,TGCAGCGTTGCAGTCGCGGAGACCCAGTACTTC,CSVAVAETQYF
TRBD1,-,TRBV10-2,TRBJ1-4,TGCGCCAGCAGGGCAACGGGACAGACTAATGAAAAACTGATTTTT,CASRATGQTNEKLIF
-,-,TRBV7-9,TRBJ1-6,TGTGCCAGCAGCATCGTATGGAGAGCAGGCAGTTCACCCCTCCACTTT,CASSIVWRAGSSPLHF
-,many,TRBV29-1,TRBJ1-1,TGCAGCGTTGATCGGGGGAGGACTGAAGCTTTCTTT,CSVDRGRTEAFF
-,many,TRBV7-9,TRBJ1-5,TGTGCCAGCAGCTTAGTGGGAAGCAATCAGCCCCAGCATTTT,CASSLVGSNQPQHF
-,many,TRBV2,TRBJ2-5,TGTGCCAGCAAGCAGGGCGGATGGGGAGAGACCCAGTACTTC,CASKQGGWGETQYF
TRBD1,-,TRBV7-2,TRBJ1-2,TGTGCCAGCAGCTCCGTAACAGGGGGCGGGAATGGCTACACCTTC,CASSSVTGGGNGYTF
-,few,TRBV7-9,TRBJ2-2,TGTGCCAGCAGCTTAGTGCAGGGTGGAAGAAAGGAGCTGTTTTTT,CASSLVQGGRKELFF
-,-,TRBV11-2,TRBJ2-1,TGTGCCAGCAGCTTGTCGCCCGGGGCATATGAGCAGTTCTTC,CASSLSPGAYEQFF
TRBD1,-,TRBV12-3/TRBV12-4,TRBJ1-2,TGTGCCAGCATTCCCGGGACAGGGGTTATTTCGAACTATGGCTACACCTTC,CASIPGTGVISNYGYTF
-,-,TRBV30,TRBJ1-1,TGTGCCTGGAGTGTTCAAGTGGACACTGAAGCTTTCTTT,CAWSVQVDTEAFF
-,-,TRBV28,TRBJ2-1,TGTGCCAGCAGTTCCTTTACCTACAATGAGCAGTTCTTC,CASSSFTYNEQFF
-,few,TRBV14,TRBJ2-1,TGTGCCAGCAGCCAACTTCCGGGACCCATGCAGTTCTTC,CASSQLPGPMQFF
TRBD1,-,TRBV4-1,TRBJ2-7,TGCGCCAGCAGCCATATCGGGACAGGGGGCATCCACGAGCAGTACTTC,CASSHIGTGGIHEQYF
-,-,TRBV18,TRBJ2-5,TGTGCCAGCTCACCAAATCAGCAAGAGACCCAGTACTTC,CASSPNQQETQYF
TRBD1,few,TRBV20-1,TRBJ2-3,TGCAGTGCTAGGAACAGGGGTTTCACAGATACGCAGTATTTT,CSARNRGFTDTQYF
-,-,TRBV29-1,TRBJ2-5,TGCAGCGGTGTTCCGGGACACACCCAAGAGACCCAGTACTTC,CSGVPGHTQETQYF
-,many,TRBV5-1,TRBJ1-4,TGCGCCAGCAGCCCGGGGACTAATAATGAAAAACTGTTTTTT,CASSPGTNNEKLFF
-,-,TRBV19,TRBJ1-5,TGTGCCAGTAGTGAAGGGGGGGAATATCAGCCCCAGCATTTT,CASSEGGEYQPQHF
-,few,TRBV7-3,TRBJ1-2,TGTGCCAGCAGCTTACTGCCAGGGGAGGCCTATGGCTACACCTTC,CASSLLPGEAYGYTF
-,few,TRBV11-2,TRBJ2-7,TGTGCCAGCAGCTTAGGGTCCCCGGCTAGCGAGCAGTACTTC,CASSLGSPASEQYF
TRBD1,few,TRBV29-1,TRBJ2-7,TGCAGCGTCGGGACAGGCTGGGAGCAGTACTTC,CSVGTGWEQYF